A selection of T cell receptor beta chains follows, all from one sample in a study of blood T cells in healthy people across ages. TCRdb ran MiXCR on the 5' RACE reads and lists one entry per CDR3 protein. The sample contains roughly 1.5 million distinct CDR3 sequences, about 42% of which appear only once. Sample: blood. These TCRs come from a woman aged 18-35 years in good health. Both conserved end residues are part of each CDR3. The D gene is left open where the match is weak. Part of the rows lack a size; the others show once, few, many or a class for expanded clones.

CDR3 DNA | CDR3 protein | V gene | clone size | D gene | CDR3 length | J gene
TGCAGTGCTAGAGGGGGCGAACCGAGCCAGACCCAGTACTTC | CSARGGEPSQTQYF | TRBV20-1 | NA | NA | 14 | TRBJ2-5
TGTGCCACCTCCCCGGGGACCTCGAGGGCCGAGCAGTACTTC | CATSPGTSRAEQYF | TRBV7-2 | few | NA | 14 | TRBJ2-7
TGTGCCAGCAGCCCCCGTGAGTTCTCATCTTCCTACGAGCAGTACTTC | CASSPREFSSSYEQYF | TRBV7-9 | NA | NA | 16 | TRBJ2-7
TGTGCCAGCAGTTTCCGGGGGCCCTACAATGAGCAGTTCTTC | CASSFRGPYNEQFF | TRBV28 | many | NA | 14 | TRBJ2-1
TGTGCCAGCAGTTTATTCACAGGTATCTACGAGCAGTACTTC | CASSLFTGIYEQYF | TRBV28 | many | NA | 14 | TRBJ2-7
TGTGCCAGCAGCCAAGGGGGACAGAAGGATACGCAGTATTTT | CASSQGGQKDTQYF | TRBV4-2 | NA | TRBD1 | 14 | TRBJ2-3
TGTGCCAGCAGTCCACCTGACTTGGATGAGCAGTACTTC | CASSPPDLDEQYF | TRBV28 | NA | NA | 13 | TRBJ2-5
TGTGCCAGCAGCGTAGGAGTAGAGTGGAACTACGAGCAGTACTTC | CASSVGVEWNYEQYF | TRBV9 | NA | NA | 15 | TRBJ2-7
TGTGCCAGCAGCTCAATGACCTGGAGGGCGACGCAGTATTTT | CASSSMTWRATQYF | TRBV3-1 | few | NA | 14 | TRBJ2-3
TGCAGTGCCCTGAATAGCAATCAGCCCCAGCATTTT | CSALNSNQPQHF | TRBV20-1 | NA | NA | 12 | TRBJ1-5
TGTGCCAGCAGCCCCCACTCTTCGGTGCAGTACTTC | CASSPHSSVQYF | TRBV3-1 | NA | NA | 12 | TRBJ2-4
TGCGCCAGCAGCCAAGACCCCGACAGGGGAAAATACAATGAGCAGTTCTTC | CASSQDPDRGKYNEQFF | TRBV4-1 | NA | TRBD1 | 17 | TRBJ2-1
TGCAGTGCTAGAGATCCGAACACAGATACGCAGTATTTT | CSARDPNTDTQYF | TRBV20-1 | NA | NA | 13 | TRBJ2-3
TGTGCCAGCAGTTTTAGGGGAAGGGGATTAATTGGCAATCAGCCCCAGCATTTT | CASSFRGRGLIGNQPQHF | TRBV12-3/TRBV12-4 | NA | NA | 18 | TRBJ1-5